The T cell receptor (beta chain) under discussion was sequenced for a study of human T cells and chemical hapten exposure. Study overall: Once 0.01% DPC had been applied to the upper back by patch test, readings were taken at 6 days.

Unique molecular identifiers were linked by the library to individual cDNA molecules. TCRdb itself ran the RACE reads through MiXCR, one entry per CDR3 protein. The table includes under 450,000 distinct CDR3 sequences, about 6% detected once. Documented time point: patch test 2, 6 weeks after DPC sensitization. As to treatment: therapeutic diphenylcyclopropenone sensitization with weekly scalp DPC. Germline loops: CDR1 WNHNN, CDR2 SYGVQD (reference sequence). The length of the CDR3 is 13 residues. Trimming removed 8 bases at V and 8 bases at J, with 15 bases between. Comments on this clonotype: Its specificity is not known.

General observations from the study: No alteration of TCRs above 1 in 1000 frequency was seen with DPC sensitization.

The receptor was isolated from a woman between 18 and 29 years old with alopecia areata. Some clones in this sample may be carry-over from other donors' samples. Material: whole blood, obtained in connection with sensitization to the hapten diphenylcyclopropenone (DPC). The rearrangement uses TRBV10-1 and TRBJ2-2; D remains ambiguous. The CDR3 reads CASDPNLSGELFF. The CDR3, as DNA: TGCGCCAGCGACCCGAACTTGTCAGGGGAGCTGTTTTTT.